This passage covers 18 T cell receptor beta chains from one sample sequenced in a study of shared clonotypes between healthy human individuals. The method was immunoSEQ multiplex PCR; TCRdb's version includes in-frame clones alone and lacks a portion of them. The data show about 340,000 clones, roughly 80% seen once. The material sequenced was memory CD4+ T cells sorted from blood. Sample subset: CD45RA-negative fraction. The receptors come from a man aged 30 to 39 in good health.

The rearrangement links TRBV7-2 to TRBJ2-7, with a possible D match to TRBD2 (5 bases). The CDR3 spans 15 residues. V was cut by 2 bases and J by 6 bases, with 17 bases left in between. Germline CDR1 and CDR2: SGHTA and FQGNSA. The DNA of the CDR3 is TGTGCCAGCAGCTTAAGATTGCGGGTTCGGCCCGAGCAGTACTTC. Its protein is CASSLRLRVRPEQYF.

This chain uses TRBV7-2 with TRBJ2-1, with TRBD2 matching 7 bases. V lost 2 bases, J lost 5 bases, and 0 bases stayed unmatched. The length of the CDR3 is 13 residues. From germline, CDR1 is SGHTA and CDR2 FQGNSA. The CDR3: CASSLSGNNEQFF. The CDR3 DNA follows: TGTGCCAGCAGCTTAAGCGGGAACAATGAGCAGTTCTTC.

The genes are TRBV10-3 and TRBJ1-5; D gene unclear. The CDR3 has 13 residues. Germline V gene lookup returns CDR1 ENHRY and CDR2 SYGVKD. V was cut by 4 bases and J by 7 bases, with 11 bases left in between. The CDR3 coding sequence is TGTGCCATCAGTGGGGTAGGTAACCAGCCCCAGCATTTT. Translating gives CAISGVGNQPQHF.

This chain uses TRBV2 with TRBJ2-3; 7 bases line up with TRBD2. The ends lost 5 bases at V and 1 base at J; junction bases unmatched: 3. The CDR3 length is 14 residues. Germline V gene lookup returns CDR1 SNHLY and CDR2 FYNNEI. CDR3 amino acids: CASSRGRGTDTQYF. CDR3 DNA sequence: TGTGCCAGCAGTCGCGGGAGAGGCACAGATACGCAGTATTTT.

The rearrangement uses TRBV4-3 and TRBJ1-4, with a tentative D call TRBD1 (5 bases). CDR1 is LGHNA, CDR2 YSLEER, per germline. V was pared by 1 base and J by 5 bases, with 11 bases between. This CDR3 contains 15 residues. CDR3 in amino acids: CASSQAFRGNEKLFF. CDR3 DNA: TGCGCCAGCAGCCAAGCCTTCCGGGGGAATGAAAAACTGTTTTTT.

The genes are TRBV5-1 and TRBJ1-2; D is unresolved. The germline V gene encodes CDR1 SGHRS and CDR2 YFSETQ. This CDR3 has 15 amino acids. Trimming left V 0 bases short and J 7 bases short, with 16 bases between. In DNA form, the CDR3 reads TGCGCCAGCAGCTTGGCCTTGGGTGGGGTGAGTGGCTACACCTTC. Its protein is CASSLALGGVSGYTF. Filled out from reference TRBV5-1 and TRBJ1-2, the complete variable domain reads KAGVTQTPRYLIKTRGQQVTLSCSPISGHRSVSWYQQTPGQGLQFLFEYFSETQRNKGNFPGRFSGRQFSNSRSEMNVSTLELGDSALYLCASSLALGGVSGYTFGSGTRLTVV.

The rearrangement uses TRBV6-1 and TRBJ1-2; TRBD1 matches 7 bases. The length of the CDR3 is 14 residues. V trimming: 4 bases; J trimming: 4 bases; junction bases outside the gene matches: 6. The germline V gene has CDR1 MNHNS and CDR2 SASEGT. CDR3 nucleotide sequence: TGTGCCAGCAGTGCCTTTAGACAGGGCTATGGCTACACCTTC. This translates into CASSAFRQGYGYTF.

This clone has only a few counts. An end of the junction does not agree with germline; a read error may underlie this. DNA of the CDR3: TGTGCCATCAGCAATTTGGACAGGGAACGAATTCACTTC. Amino acids: CAISNLDRERIHF. The rearrangement links TRBV10-3 to TRBJ1-2, with 8 bases aligning to TRBD1. Germline values: CDR1 ENHRY, CDR2 SYGVKD. The CDR3 runs to 13 residues.

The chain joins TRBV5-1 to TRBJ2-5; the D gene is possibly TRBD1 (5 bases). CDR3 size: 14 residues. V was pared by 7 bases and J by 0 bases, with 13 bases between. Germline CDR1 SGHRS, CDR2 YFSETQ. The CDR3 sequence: CASSFDSYQETQYF. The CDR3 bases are TGCGCCAGCTCCTTCGACAGCTACCAAGAGACCCAGTACTTC.

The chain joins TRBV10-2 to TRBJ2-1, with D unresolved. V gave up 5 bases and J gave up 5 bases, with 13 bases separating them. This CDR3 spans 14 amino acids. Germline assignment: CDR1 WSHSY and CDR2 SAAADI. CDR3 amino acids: CASSLGLEHNEQFF. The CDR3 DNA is TGCGCCAGCAGTTTAGGCCTGGAGCACAATGAGCAGTTCTTC.

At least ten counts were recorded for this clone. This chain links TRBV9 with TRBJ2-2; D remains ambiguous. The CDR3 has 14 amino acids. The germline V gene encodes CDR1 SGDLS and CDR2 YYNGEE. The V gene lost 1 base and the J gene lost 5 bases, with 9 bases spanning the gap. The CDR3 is CASSVQAWTGELFF. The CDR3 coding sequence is TGTGCCAGCAGCGTACAGGCATGGACCGGGGAGCTGTTTTTT.

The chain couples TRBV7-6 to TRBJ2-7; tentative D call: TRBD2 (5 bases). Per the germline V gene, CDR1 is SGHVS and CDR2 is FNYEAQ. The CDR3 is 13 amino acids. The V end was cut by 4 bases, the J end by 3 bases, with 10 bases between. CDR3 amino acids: CASSSRGNYEQYF. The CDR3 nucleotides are TGTGCCAGCAGCTCACGGGGTAACTACGAGCAGTACTTC.

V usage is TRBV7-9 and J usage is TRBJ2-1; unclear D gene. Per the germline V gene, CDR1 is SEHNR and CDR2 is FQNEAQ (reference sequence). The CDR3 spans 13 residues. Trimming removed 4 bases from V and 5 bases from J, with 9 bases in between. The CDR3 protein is CASSSARDNEQFF. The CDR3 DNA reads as TGTGCCAGCAGCTCCGCTAGAGACAATGAGCAGTTCTTC.

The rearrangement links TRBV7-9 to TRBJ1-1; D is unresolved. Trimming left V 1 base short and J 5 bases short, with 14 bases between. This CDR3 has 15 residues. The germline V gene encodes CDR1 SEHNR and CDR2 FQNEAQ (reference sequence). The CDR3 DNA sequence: TGTGCCAGCAGCTTAGACGTCACTCCGTTAACTGAAGCTTTCTTT. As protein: CASSLDVTPLTEAFF. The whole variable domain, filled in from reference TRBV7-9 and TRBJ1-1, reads DTGVSQNPRHKITKRGQNVTFRCDPISEHNRLYWYRQTLGQGPEFLTYFQNEAQLEKSRLLSDRFSAERPKGSFSTLEIQRTEQGDSAMYLCASSLDVTPLTEAFFGQGTRLTVV.

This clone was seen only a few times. The CDR3 nucleotides are TGTGCCAGCAGCCCCCGTATTGGAGGTAGGACCTTC. The encoded protein is CASSPRIGGRTF. The V call is TRBV11-2, the J call TRBJ1-2; D is unclear. V gave up 5 bases and J gave up 14 bases, with 18 bases separating them. This CDR3 is 12 amino acids long. Per the germline V gene, CDR1 is SGHAT and CDR2 is FQNNGV.

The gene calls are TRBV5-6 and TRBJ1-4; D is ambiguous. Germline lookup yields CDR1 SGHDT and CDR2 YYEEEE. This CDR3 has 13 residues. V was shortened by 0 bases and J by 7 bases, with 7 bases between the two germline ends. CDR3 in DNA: TGTGCCAGCAGCTTGGCAAGAAGTGAAAAACTGTTTTTT. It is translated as CASSLARSEKLFF.

DNA of the CDR3: TGTGCCAGTCTCCGGGGCAGGGGTTACAATGAGCAGTTCTTC. Its protein is CASLRGRGYNEQFF. The gene calls are TRBV19 and TRBJ2-1; maybe TRBD1 (6 bases). Germline-derived CDR1 and CDR2 are LNHDA and SQIVND (reference sequence). V dropped 8 bases and J dropped 4 bases, with 15 bases sitting between them. The CDR3 runs to 14 residues.

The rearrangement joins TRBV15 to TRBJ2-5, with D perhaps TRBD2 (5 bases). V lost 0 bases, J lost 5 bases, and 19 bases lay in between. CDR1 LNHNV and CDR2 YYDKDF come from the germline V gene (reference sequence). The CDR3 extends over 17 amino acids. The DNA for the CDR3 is TGTGCCACCAGCAGAGATCAGATAGTATTGCGAGGGGAGACCCAGTACTTC. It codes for CATSRDQIVLRGETQYF.